The 25 T cell receptor beta chains presented below share a single source sample, sequenced in a study of T cells in Graves' hyperthyroidism and ophthalmopathy. Amplified TCR beta CDR3 regions derived from RNA transcripts. HTBI primers were used for first-round RT-PCR of the TCR CDR3. Using its own MiXCR run on the multiplex PCR reads, TCRdb lists one record per CDR3 protein. Of about 640,000 distinct CDR3 sequences in the sample, 45% were seen once. The sample comprised peripheral blood or thyroid tissue (not recorded which). The receptors here all came from an adult man with Graves' disease, either hyperthyroidism or ophthalmopathy (not recorded which).

About this clonotype: One end of the junction varies from germline; a read error may be responsible. The chain links TRBV5-1 to TRBJ1-2, with D tentatively TRBD1 (5 bases). The CDR3 extends over 15 amino acids. Per germline, CDR1 SGHRS and CDR2 YFSETQ. CDR3 DNA: TGTGCCAGCAGCTTTCCCAGGGAGGATTACTATGGCTACACCTTC. Protein sequence: CASSFPREDYYGYTF.

This clonotype was counted ten times or more. The rearrangement uses TRBV10-3 and TRBJ1-1, with D possibly TRBD1 on 6 matching bases. Trimming took off 2 bases at V and 1 base at J, with 14 bases between the two ends. Germline CDR1 and CDR2: ENHRY and SYGVKD. The CDR3 spans 16 residues. The DNA for the CDR3 is TGTGCCATCAGTGAGCCCATGGGGGCGAAGAACACTGAAGCTTTCTTT. Its protein product is CAISEPMGAKNTEAFF.

This chain connects TRBV7-3 to TRBJ1-1, with TRBD1 matching 7 bases. The CDR3 is 14 amino acids. The germline CDR1 and CDR2 sequences are SGHTA and FQGTGA. The CDR3 coding sequence is TGTGCTAGAGAGCAGGGGGGAATGAACACTGAAGCTTTCTTT. Encoded protein: CAREQGGMNTEAFF.

The genes are TRBV7-9 and TRBJ1-6, with 7 positions matching TRBD1. V shed 2 bases and J 2 bases; nucleotides not matched to a gene: 6. Germline V gives CDR1 SEHNR, CDR2 FQNEAQ (reference sequence). The CDR3 contains 17 residues. CDR3 residues: CASSLNRGGTYNSPLHF. The DNA for the CDR3 is TGTGCCAGCAGCTTAAACAGGGGTGGCACCTATAATTCACCCCTCCACTTT.

The chain has TRBV27 and TRBJ1-1; D remains unclear. Germline V gene data show CDR1 as MNHEY and CDR2 as SMNVEV (reference sequence). The V and J ends lost 6 bases and 1 base respectively, with 15 bases between them. The CDR3 has 15 residues. In nucleotides, the CDR3 is TGTGCCAGCAGCACGGTCGTAACGCCGAACACTGAAGCTTTCTTT. It translates to CASSTVVTPNTEAFF.

V usage is TRBV2 and J usage is TRBJ2-7; weak D call: TRBD2 (5 bases). Germline-derived CDR1 and CDR2 are SNHLY and FYNNEI. The CDR3 contains 13 residues. V was cut by 6 bases and J by 2 bases, with 11 bases left in between. CDR3 residues: CASRTLAAYEQYF. In DNA, the CDR3 is TGTGCCAGCAGAACCCTAGCTGCCTACGAGCAGTACTTC. The full variable domain, completed using reference TRBV2 and TRBJ2-7, is EPEVTQTPSHQVTQMGQEVILRCVPISNHLYFYWYRQILGQKVEFLVSFYNNEISEKSEIFDDQFSVERPDGSNFTLKIRSTKLEDSAMYFCASRTLAAYEQYFGPGTRLTVT.

This clonotype was seen ten or more times. The V and J genes are TRBV9 and TRBJ2-5; a possible D gene is TRBD1 (5 bases). The germline gives CDR1 SGDLS, CDR2 YYNGEE. Deletions cut 3 bases from V and 5 bases from J, with 11 bases between. CDR3 length: 13 residues. This CDR3 is CASSAGFRETQYF. CDR3 coding DNA: TGTGCCAGCAGCGCAGGGTTTCGGGAGACCCAGTACTTC.

V is TRBV10-3 and J is TRBJ1-3, with 8 bases lining up with TRBD1. Germline CDR1 is ENHRY and CDR2 is SYGVKD. This CDR3 region has 14 residues. V lost 7 bases and J lost 4; bases outside the gene matches: 6. CDR3 nucleotides: TGTGCCATCAATCAGGGGGCAAGGGGAAACACCATATATTTT. Translated, it gives CAINQGARGNTIYF.

The chain uses TRBV7-8 and TRBJ1-2; a weak D match, TRBD1 (5 bases). The CDR3 consists of 16 residues. Germline loops: CDR1 SGHVS, CDR2 FQNEAQ. The germline V and J ends were trimmed by 1 base and 0 bases, with 12 bases remaining between them. The CDR3 sequence is CASSLDSGRANYGYTF. DNA of the CDR3: TGTGCCAGCAGCTTAGACTCAGGGCGAGCTAACTATGGCTACACCTTC.

This clonotype occurred many times. The V call is TRBV2, the J call TRBJ2-5, with D maybe TRBD1 (7 bases). Germline V gene lookup returns CDR1 SNHLY and CDR2 FYNNEI. The CDR3 has 14 amino acids. The V and J ends lost 6 bases and 7 bases respectively, with 18 bases between them. CDR3 coding DNA: TGTGCCAGCAGCCCCGGAGGGACAGTTGGGACCCAGTACTTC. This codes for CASSPGGTVGTQYF.

This clonotype was observed a few times. The V and J genes are TRBV5-1 and TRBJ1-2, with 10 positions matching TRBD1. This CDR3 is 13 amino acids long. In germline, CDR1 is SGHRS, CDR2 YFSETQ. Trimming took 4 bases from V and 8 from J; bases not matched to a gene: 5. The CDR3 nucleotides read TGCGCCAGCAGCGAGACAGGGGGCGAAGGCTACACCTTC. The encoded protein is CASSETGGEGYTF.

This clonotype has just a few counts. The rearrangement joins TRBV7-9 to TRBJ2-7, with 7 bases fitting TRBD2. The CDR3 runs to 16 residues. Germline-derived CDR1 and CDR2 are SEHNR and FQNEAQ (reference sequence). With 5 bases clipped from V and 0 bases from J, the junction kept 10 bases outside the gene matches. DNA for the CDR3: TGTGCCAGCAGCACTCCGGCGGGAGCGAGCTCCTACGAGCAGTACTTC. Translated, it gives CASSTPAGASSYEQYF.

This clonotype was observed a few times. The gene calls are TRBV5-1 and TRBJ2-7; TRBD1 matches 8 bases. Germline assignment: CDR1 SGHRS and CDR2 YFSETQ. The CDR3 extends over 15 amino acids. The trim removed 2 bases at V and 2 bases at J, leaving 6 bases unmatched. CDR3 nucleotides: TGCGCCAGCAGCTTCCTCCGGACAGGGACCTACGAGCAGTACTTC. This encodes CASSFLRTGTYEQYF.

The chain has TRBV29-1 and TRBJ1-2; D is ambiguous. The V end was cut by 3 bases, the J end by 4 bases, with 9 bases between. This CDR3 comprises 12 residues. Germline values: CDR1 SQVTM, CDR2 ANQGSEA. The CDR3 region is CSVDSILYGYTF. The DNA for the CDR3 is TGCAGCGTTGACAGCATCCTCTATGGCTACACCTTC.

The chain combines TRBV10-1 with TRBJ1-2; D gene ambiguous. The CDR3 has 13 amino acids. V gave up 4 bases and J gave up 6 bases, with 12 bases separating them. From germline, CDR1 is WNHNN and CDR2 SYGVQD (reference sequence). CDR3: CASSARSRHGYTF. For the CDR3, the DNA is TGCGCCAGCAGTGCTAGATCCCGGCATGGCTACACCTTC.

The chain is built from TRBV11-2 and TRBJ2-2; possibly TRBD2 for D (5 bases). Trimming took 5 bases from V and 0 from J, leaving 16 bases between them. The CDR3 has 17 residues. Germline CDR1 and CDR2: SGHAT and FQNNGV. CDR3 in amino acids: CASSDRLSAANTGELFF. For the CDR3, the DNA is TGTGCCAGCAGCGACCGCTTATCAGCGGCGAACACCGGGGAGCTGTTTTTT.

The V and J genes are TRBV19 and TRBJ1-4; D gene ambiguous. Germline V gives CDR1 LNHDA, CDR2 SQIVND (reference sequence). This CDR3 has 15 amino acids. The germline V and J ends were trimmed by 6 bases and 3 bases, with 14 bases remaining between them. DNA of the CDR3: TGTGCCAGTAGCCCCTTCAGTCTAGCTAATGAAAAACTGTTTTTT. This translates into CASSPFSLANEKLFF.

In the case of this clonotype: Just one base apart from a much larger clone, this may be a read error. The chain is built from TRBV7-2 and TRBJ2-7; TRBD1 aligns across 7 bases. This CDR3 spans 13 amino acids. The germline V gene has CDR1 SGHTA and CDR2 FQGNSA. CDR3 nucleotide sequence: TGTGCCAGCACCCGACAGGGTTTCTACGAGCGGTACTTC. Translating gives CASTRQGFYERYF.

This clonotype occurred many times. The chain uses TRBV7-9 and TRBJ2-7, with no clear D. Deletions cut 3 bases from V and 5 bases from J, with 14 bases between. Looked up from germline, CDR1 is SEHNR and CDR2 is FQNEAQ (reference sequence). The CDR3 has 14 residues. CDR3 nucleotide sequence: TGTGCCAGCAGCTTCCAATCTGGGTTTAACGAGCAGTACTTC. This gives the protein CASSFQSGFNEQYF. The variable domain in full, with the rest retrieved from reference TRBV7-9 and TRBJ2-7, is DTGVSQNPRHKITKRGQNVTFRCDPISEHNRLYWYRQTLGQGPEFLTYFQNEAQLEKSRLLSDRFSAERPKGSFSTLEIQRTEQGDSAMYLCASSFQSGFNEQYFGPGTRLTVT.

The J gene is TRBJ2-7, the V gene TRBV7-3, with TRBD1 matching 9 bases. Trimming cost V 5 bases and J 0 bases; bases outside gene matches: 8. The CDR3 is 16 residues long. CDR1 SGHTA and CDR2 FQGTGA come from the germline V gene. The CDR3 bases are TGTGCCAGCAGCGTAGGGGGGACAGGGATCTCCTACGAGCAGTACTTC. Translation gives CASSVGGTGISYEQYF.

This clonotype was picked up a small number of times. V and J are TRBV3-1 and TRBJ1-5; no clear D. Trimming cost V 1 base and J 5 bases, with 6 bases left between them. Germline V CDR1 and CDR2: LGHDT, YNNKEL (reference sequence). CDR3 length: 13 residues. CDR3 DNA: TGTGCCAGCAGCCAAGGGTTCTATCAGCCCCAGCATTTT. It translates to CASSQGFYQPQHF.

The V and J genes are TRBV29-1 and TRBJ1-2; D ambiguous. The ends were cut back, 0 bases at V and 2 bases at J, with 10 bases in the middle. Germline loops: CDR1 SQVTM, CDR2 ANQGSEA. The CDR3 has 14 amino acids. The CDR3 reads CSVEEVADNYGYTF. CDR3 coding DNA: TGCAGCGTTGAAGAGGTGGCAGACAACTATGGCTACACCTTC. The whole variable domain, filled in from reference TRBV29-1 and TRBJ1-2, reads SAVISQKPSRDICQRGTSLTIQCQVDSQVTMMFWYRQQPGQSLTLIATANQGSEATYESGFVIDKFPISRPNLTFSTLTVSNMSPEDSSIYLCSVEEVADNYGYTFGSGTRLTVV.

The rearrangement links TRBV20-1 to TRBJ1-4; maybe TRBD1 (5 bases). The V gene's germline CDR1 is DFQATT and CDR2 SNEGSKA (reference sequence). Between the trimmed V and J ends, which lost 1 base and 6 bases, there was a span of 12 bases. The length of the CDR3 is 14 residues. This CDR3 is CSARGGREDEKLFF. The CDR3 DNA follows: TGCAGTGCTAGAGGGGGCCGGGAGGATGAAAAACTGTTTTTT.

In this sample, this clonotype turned up a few times. The chain carries TRBV2 and TRBJ1-4; possibly TRBD1 for D (6 bases). Germline CDR1 SNHLY, CDR2 FYNNEI. The CDR3 runs 16 residues. V dropped 6 bases and J dropped 6 bases, with 20 bases sitting between them. The CDR3 spells CASSLKVGGRDEKLFF. CDR3 DNA sequence: TGTGCCAGCAGCTTAAAGGTCGGGGGGCGAGATGAAAAACTGTTTTTT.

The gene calls are TRBV7-3 and TRBJ2-3, with D perhaps TRBD1 or TRBD2 (5 bases each). Germline CDR1 SGHTA, CDR2 FQGTGA. This CDR3 has 14 residues. The ends were cut back, 1 base at V and 0 bases at J, with 5 bases in the middle. This CDR3 is CASSLRDSTDTQYF. In DNA form, the CDR3 reads TGTGCCAGCAGCTTAAGGGACAGCACAGATACGCAGTATTTT.